A single sample is the source of the 10 T cell receptor beta chains below, sequenced in a study of tumor-infiltrating lymphocytes in primary liver carcinoma. Unsorted whole blood served as the source of blood RNA, and germline DNA was extracted as well. A primer matching the constant region was used to make TCR beta cDNA from approximately 520 ng of total RNA. For TCR beta, libraries were produced by three nested multiplex PCR rounds using slightly modified ARM-PCR. Investigators reported that the first two PCR rounds, at 10 to 11 cycles each, used TRBV1-TRBV30 forward primers with a C-beta reverse primer. In TCRdb, the multiplex PCR reads were re-called with MiXCR into one record per CDR3 protein. The data contain approximately 300,000 distinct CDR3 sequences, more than 55% of them singletons. The sequenced material came from peripheral blood. The source is a middle-aged man with primary liver carcinoma and hepatitis B virus infection.

This chain links TRBV11-3 with TRBJ1-1; 8 bases match TRBD1. Losses at the gene ends were 5 bases for V and 0 bases for J; bases not matched to a gene: 5. The CDR3 length is 15 residues. CDR1 is SGHNT, CDR2 YENEEA, per germline. The CDR3: CASSPGQDVNTEAFF. CDR3 in DNA: TGTGCCAGCAGCCCGGGACAGGACGTGAACACTGAAGCTTTCTTT.

With respect to this clonotype: With a much larger clone just one base away, this may be a read error. This chain uses TRBV6-5 with TRBJ1-6; D uncertain. Germline CDR1 and CDR2: MNHEY and SVGAGI. V lost 6 bases, J lost 8 bases, and 14 bases lay in between. This CDR3 is built from 14 residues. The CDR3 sequence is CASRPPIGYSPLHF. In DNA, the CDR3 is TGTGCCAGCAGACCCCCGATAGGGTATTCACCCCTCCACTTT.

Details on this clonotype: A junction end diverges from the germline sequence, so it may reflect a read error. The chain links TRBV6-5 to TRBJ1-1, with D tentatively TRBD1 (5 bases). From germline, CDR1 is MNHEY and CDR2 SVGAGI. This CDR3 contains 15 residues. CDR3: CASGYSRRGYTEAFF. The CDR3 bases are TGTGCCAGCGGTTACTCTCGACGGGGGTACACTGAAGCTTTCTTT.

CDR3 loop: CASSSTGASGEQYF. CDR3 in DNA: TGCGCCAGCAGCTCGACAGGGGCGTCTGGCGAGCAGTACTTC. This chain joins TRBV5-1 and TRBJ2-7; 8 bases agree with TRBD1. This CDR3 has 14 residues. The ends lost 3 bases at V and 6 bases at J; junction bases unmatched: 8. The germline CDR1 and CDR2 sequences are SGHRS and YFSETQ.

Details on this clonotype: The junction departs from the called germline gene at one end, perhaps through a read error. The chain couples TRBV5-5 to TRBJ2-2, with D possibly being TRBD1 or TRBD2 (6 bases each). The CDR3 has 15 amino acids. Germline CDR1 and CDR2: SGHKS and YYEKEE (reference sequence). The CDR3 sequence is CASSLEGEDTGERFF. The CDR3 nucleotides read TGTGCCAGCAGCCTGGAGGGGGAGGACACCGGGGAGCGGTTTTTT.

This clonotype was seen ten or more times. V gene TRBV30 combines with J gene TRBJ2-1; TRBD2 matches at 10 bases. This CDR3 has 16 amino acids. V gave up 3 bases and J gave up 2 bases; unmatched junction bases: 7. Germline V CDR1 and CDR2: GTSNPN, SVGIG (reference sequence). CDR3 loop: CAWSRNGLAAYNEQFF. CDR3 DNA: TGTGCCTGGAGCCGAAACGGACTAGCGGCCTACAATGAGCAGTTCTTC. Filled out from reference TRBV30 and TRBJ2-1, the complete variable domain reads SQTIHQWPATLVQPVGSPLSLECTVEGTSNPNLYWYRQAAGRGLQLLFYSVGIGQISSEVPQNLSASRPQDRQFILSSKKLLLSDSGFYLCAWSRNGLAAYNEQFFGPGTRLTVL.

To note about this clonotype: A junction end diverges from the germline sequence, so it may reflect a read error. The genes are TRBV4-1 and TRBJ1-2; 9 bases agree with TRBD1. Germline V gene sequence: CDR1 MGHRA, CDR2 YSYEKL. There are 16 residues in the CDR3. The CDR3 loop reads CASNQDPGTGTYGYTF. In DNA, the CDR3 is TGCGCCAGCAACCAAGACCCCGGGACAGGGACCTATGGCTACACCTTC.

The rearrangement links TRBV19 to TRBJ2-1; a weak D match, TRBD2 (5 bases). The CDR3 has 11 amino acids. Germline loops: CDR1 LNHDA, CDR2 SQIVND (reference sequence). V was clipped by 8 bases and J by 7 bases, with 9 bases between them. The CDR3 sequence is CASGERNEQFF. The CDR3 DNA reads TGTGCCAGTGGTGAGCGGAATGAGCAGTTCTTC.

This clonotype was recorded a few times. A read error may explain this, as a much larger clone is one base away. This chain connects TRBV10-3 to TRBJ2-6, with 11 nucleotides matching TRBD2. The CDR3 consists of 17 residues. Germline lookup yields CDR1 ENHRY and CDR2 SYGVKD. The V segment lost 7 bases and the J segment 0 bases; nucleotides outside the gene matches: 5. Written as DNA, the CDR3 is TGTGCCATCAAGGGACTAGCGGACTCCTCTGGGGCCAACGTCCTGACTTTC. Its protein product is CAIKGLADSSGANVLTF.

As for this clonotype: A much larger clone lies one base from this, so it may be a read error. The chain couples TRBV29-1 to TRBJ1-1; D is uncertain. CDR1 is SQVTM, CDR2 ANQGSEA, per germline. Trimming shortened V by 6 bases and J by 11 bases, and 13 bases separated the two germline ends. CDR3 length: 10 amino acids. CDR3 sequence: CSVAPEVAFF. The CDR3 DNA sequence: TGCAGCGTCGCCCCAGAGGTGGCTTTCTTT.